This is a list of T cell receptor beta chains from one sample in a study of T cell repertoires in cytomegalovirus infection. TCRdb re-called the reads with MiXCR, one entry per CDR3 protein. The sample contains 150,000 to 200,000 distinct CDR3 sequences, 13% to 15% of which appear only once. Material: PBMCs. These receptors were obtained from a human donor in good health (CMV status not recorded). Some clones in this sample may be carry-over from other donors' samples. CDR3s include the opening cysteine and the closing phenylalanine or tryptophan. D genes are given only for firm matches.

CDR3 length	V gene	D gene	CDR3 protein
17	TRBV20-1	-	CSVSGQKASLGIYGYTF
14	TRBV7-2	TRBD1	CAGGDRGVFNEQFF
16	TRBV14	-	CASSHSVSPGKNIQYF
14	TRBV18	TRBD1	CASSLRQGYTEAFF
13	TRBV20-1	TRBD1	CSALGQGNYEQYF
12	TRBV9	-	CASSAPNNEQFF
13	TRBV7-9	-	CASSPDYRDTQYF
13	TRBV7-8	-	CASSPRKDSPLHF
14	TRBV13	TRBD2	CASSPVAGSYEQYF
14	TRBV7-9	-	CASSLGQVSYGYAF
16	TRBV28	-	CASSTTGSEHFDEQFF
17	TRBV4-1	TRBD2	CASSQDTASGGTDTQYF
14	TRBV12-3/TRBV12-4	-	CASSPPGRDETQYF
13	TRBV6-6	TRBD1	CAIQRQGGYGYTF
16	TRBV5-1	-	CASSLAGSRGYNEQFF
14	TRBV5-1	-	CASSPVGGHTEAFF
16	TRBV7-2	-	CASSSETFVGKNIQYF
14	TRBV5-1	-	CASSSEDISYEQYF
13	TRBV19	-	CASSTTPDPKQYF
14	TRBV7-3	-	CASSLIAGNGEAFF
16	TRBV7-2	-	CASSFFVGGRADTQYF
15	TRBV19	-	CASSMGGGADQPQHF
13	TRBV2	-	CASPRDPHNEQFF
13	TRBV19	-	CASSARTDSPLHF
18	TRBV6-6	-	CASSYSSIPRGVYNEQFF
13	TRBV6-5	-	CASSYPNGEKLFF
16	TRBV7-8	-	CASSGERKEKNYEQYF
13	TRBV2	-	CASSRNSYNEQFF
13	TRBV7-2	TRBD1	CASSPWDRGEQYF
14	TRBV29-1	-	CSVEDRAGKNIQYF
14	TRBV9	-	CASSVDRGNTEAFF
17	TRBV7-8	-	CASSYRYGQTTNEKLFF
14	TRBV28	-	CASSLVQANFEQYF
14	TRBV29-1	TRBD1	CSALGGGDVAEAFF
13	TRBV12-3/TRBV12-4	-	CASSSVNTGELFF
10	TRBV2	-	CASSGGLAFF
13	TRBV6-4	-	CASSEGSNQPQHF
16	TRBV6-2/TRBV6-3	TRBD2	CASSKFSGRAYNEQFF
13	TRBV20-1	-	CSVLDSFYNEQFF
15	TRBV25-1	-	CASSEGQLAKNIQYF